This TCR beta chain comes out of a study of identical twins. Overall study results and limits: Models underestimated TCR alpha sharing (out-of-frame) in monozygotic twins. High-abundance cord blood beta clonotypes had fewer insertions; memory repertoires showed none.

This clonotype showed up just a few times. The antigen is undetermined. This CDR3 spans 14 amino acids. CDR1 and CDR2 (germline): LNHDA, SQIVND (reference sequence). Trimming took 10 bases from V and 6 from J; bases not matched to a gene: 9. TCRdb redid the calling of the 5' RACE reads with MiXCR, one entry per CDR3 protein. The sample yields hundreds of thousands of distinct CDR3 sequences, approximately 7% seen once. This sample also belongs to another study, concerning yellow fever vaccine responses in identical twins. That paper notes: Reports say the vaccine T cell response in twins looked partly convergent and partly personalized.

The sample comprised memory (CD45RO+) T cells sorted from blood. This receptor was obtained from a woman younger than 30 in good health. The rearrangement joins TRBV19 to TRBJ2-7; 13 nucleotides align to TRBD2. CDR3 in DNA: TGTGCCACCTCGGGACTAGCGGGAAGGTTCGAGCAGTACTTC. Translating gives CATSGLAGRFEQYF.